This T cell receptor beta chain stems from a study of shared clonotypes between healthy human individuals. Only in-frame clones appear in the TCRdb table, and some are missing; sequencing was by immunoSEQ multiplex PCR. The table includes about 1,900,000 clones, roughly 95% detected once. The germline V gene encodes CDR1 SEHNR and CDR2 FQNEAQ (reference sequence). V was clipped by 5 bases and J by 4 bases, with 18 bases between them. This CDR3 is 16 amino acids long. CD45RO negativity and positive selection for CCR7 defined naive CD8 cells, a population that excluded terminally differentiated effector memory CD45RA+ cells.

The rearrangement uses TRBV7-9 and TRBJ2-1; D perhaps matches TRBD2 (6 bases). The material sequenced was naive CD8+ T cells sorted from blood. This sequence originates from a man aged 18 to 29 in good health. CDR3: CASSPLGGALYNEQFF. Here the CDR3 DNA reads TGTGCCAGCAGCCCCCTCGGGGGTGCCCTGTACAATGAGCAGTTCTTC.